The 24 T cell receptor beta chains below come from one sample, sequenced in a study of identical twins listed by TCRdb under 2016. The library came from 5' RACE. Sequencing relied on an Illumina HiSeq 2000. TCRdb reran the public reads through fastp at Q25 and MiXCR, keeping productive beta chains. Entries that share a CDR3 protein sequence are merged under the most common genes and DNA. The sample records roughly 350,000 distinct CDR3 sequences, roughly 9% of which are singletons. Approximately 9.3% of the sample belongs to the ten largest clones. The specimen was naive T cells sorted from blood. Explained via the paper, the cell subset or site label denotes: cells isolated with a human naive T-cell isolation kit. The receptor source for this set is a woman aged 50 to 65 in good health.

The chain carries TRBV9 and TRBJ2-2; D uncertain. The CDR3 sequence is 12 residues long. Germline-derived CDR1 and CDR2 are SGDLS and YYNGEE. Trimming removed 0 bases at V and 6 bases at J, with 3 bases between. The CDR3 loop reads CASSVAPGELFF. The CDR3 nucleotides read TGTGCCAGCAGCGTAGCCCCCGGGGAGCTGTTTTTT.

This clonotype has ten or more counts. The rearrangement links TRBV12-3 or TRBV12-4 to TRBJ2-3; 10 bases are a match to TRBD1. After removal of 5 bases from V and 4 bases from J, the junction contained 3 bases not matched to a gene. The CDR3 has 14 residues. The CDR3 sequence: CASSTTGGPDTQYF. The CDR3 DNA reads TGTGCCAGCAGTACGACAGGGGGCCCAGATACGCAGTATTTT.

This clonotype has only a few counts. This sequence joins TRBV29-1 and TRBJ2-2; the match to TRBD2 covers 8 bases. The trim removed 3 bases at V and 5 bases at J, leaving 5 bases unmatched. The CDR3 consists of 14 residues. Per germline, CDR1 SQVTM and CDR2 ANQGSEA. The chain's CDR3 is CSVDRERETGELFF. Written as DNA, the CDR3 is TGCAGCGTTGATAGAGAGCGGGAGACCGGGGAGCTGTTTTTT.

This clonotype was counted a single time. The V gene is TRBV19, the J gene TRBJ2-1; 7 nucleotides match TRBD2. The CDR3 is 14 residues long. The ends lost 4 bases at V and 0 bases at J; junction bases unmatched: 0. Germline V gives CDR1 LNHDA, CDR2 SQIVND (reference sequence). The CDR3 nucleotides are TGTGCCAGTAGTAGCGGGGGCTCCTACAATGAGCAGTTCTTC. It is translated as CASSSGGSYNEQFF.

V is TRBV27 and J is TRBJ2-3; D may match TRBD1 or TRBD2 (5 bases each). Germline lookup yields CDR1 MNHEY and CDR2 SMNVEV (reference sequence). The V and J ends lost 8 bases and 2 bases respectively, with 23 bases between them. The CDR3 extends over 17 amino acids. The CDR3 here is CASLGTGLGHLTDTQYF. The CDR3 bases are TGTGCCAGCTTGGGGACGGGGCTCGGGCACCTCACAGATACGCAGTATTTT.

V usage is TRBV15 and J usage is TRBJ2-5; D is perhaps TRBD1 or TRBD2 (5 bases each). Germline lookup yields CDR1 LNHNV and CDR2 YYDKDF (reference sequence). Trimming removed 3 bases from V and 9 bases from J, with 20 bases in between. There are 15 residues in the CDR3. The CDR3 sequence is CATSRDAGNEGAQYF. CDR3 nucleotide sequence: TGTGCCACCAGCAGGGACGCCGGGAACGAAGGGGCCCAGTACTTC.

This clonotype was seen a handful of times. The chain is built from TRBV12-5 and TRBJ2-2; tentative D call: TRBD1 (6 bases). CDR3 size: 14 residues. Trimming cost V 4 bases and J 4 bases, with 10 bases left between them. The V gene's germline CDR1 is LGHNT and CDR2 FRNRAP. CDR3 sequence: CASGSGHATGELFF. DNA of the CDR3: TGTGCTAGTGGTTCGGGACACGCCACCGGGGAGCTGTTTTTT. Full variable domain (rest looked up from reference TRBV12-5 and TRBJ2-2): DARVTQTPRHKVTEMGQEVTMRCQPILGHNTVFWYRQTMMQGLELLAYFRNRAPLDDSGMPKDRFSAEMPDATLATLKIQPSEPRDSAVYFCASGSGHATGELFFGEGSRLTVL.

This clonotype appeared many times. The V call is TRBV5-1, the J call TRBJ2-1; a possible D gene is TRBD2 (5 bases). The ends were cut back, 0 bases at V and 8 bases at J, with 15 bases in the middle. Per the germline V gene, CDR1 is SGHRS and CDR2 is YFSETQ. The CDR3 consists of 15 residues. CDR3 DNA sequence: TGCGCCAGCAGCTTGGCCAGGATAGCGACGGATGAGCAGTTCTTC. Amino acid sequence: CASSLARIATDEQFF.

J is TRBJ2-1 and V is TRBV29-1; TRBD2 aligns across 7 bases. There are 16 residues in the CDR3. Germline V lookup: CDR1 SQVTM, CDR2 ANQGSEA. The ends lost 0 bases at V and 9 bases at J; junction bases unmatched: 14. This CDR3 reads CSVEERLASGGSEQFF. Here the CDR3 DNA reads TGCAGCGTTGAAGAAAGACTAGCCAGTGGGGGTAGTGAGCAGTTCTTC.

This clonotype came up a few times. This rearrangement joins TRBV23-1 to TRBJ2-6, with 8 bases lining up with TRBD1. TRBV23-1 is recorded as an ORF, its role being uncertain. CDR3 length equals 19 residues. V lost 3 bases to trimming and J lost 2 bases; unmatched junction nucleotides: 12. CDR3 DNA sequence: TGCGCCAGCAGTCAGCGAGGACAGGGAAAACTAGCTGGGGCCAACGTCCTGACTTTC. This codes for CASSQRGQGKLAGANVLTF.

In the case of this clonotype: This may arise from a read error, as a much more abundant clone is one base away. The DNA for the CDR3 is TGTGCCAGCAGCACTCACGGGGAGCTGTTTTTT. Protein sequence: CASSTHGELFF. The chain carries TRBV12-3 or TRBV12-4 and TRBJ2-2, with D uncertain. The V end was cut by 6 bases, the J end by 7 bases, with 6 bases between. This CDR3 has 11 amino acids.

The rearrangement joins TRBV7-9 to TRBJ2-2; D unresolved. V shed 6 bases and J shed 3 bases, with 14 bases lying between them. This CDR3 is built from 15 residues. CDR1 is SEHNR and CDR2 is FQNEAQ in the germline V gene (reference sequence). The CDR3 nucleotides read TGTGCCAGCAGTCCCATTTGGGCATACACCGGGGAGCTGTTTTTT. Translating it yields CASSPIWAYTGELFF. Supplemented by reference TRBV7-9 and TRBJ2-2, the full variable domain reads DTGVSQNPRHKITKRGQNVTFRCDPISEHNRLYWYRQTLGQGPEFLTYFQNEAQLEKSRLLSDRFSAERPKGSFSTLEIQRTEQGDSAMYLCASSPIWAYTGELFFGEGSRLTVL.

This clonotype came up a few times. V and J are TRBV29-1 and TRBJ2-2, with D maybe TRBD1 (6 bases). This CDR3 region has 14 residues. V was cut by 6 bases and J by 5 bases, with 16 bases left in between. Looked up from germline, CDR1 is SQVTM and CDR2 is ANQGSEA. As DNA, the CDR3 is TGCAGCGTAATTCAGGGGAGCGCTACCGGGGAGCTGTTTTTT. Translation gives CSVIQGSATGELFF.

This clonotype has a count of ten or more. The V call is TRBV5-8, the J call TRBJ1-2; D unresolved. Trimming cost V 2 bases and J 1 base, with 9 bases left between them. The CDR3 spans 14 residues. Germline V lookup: CDR1 SGHTS, CDR2 YDEGEE. The CDR3 spells CASSFAGINYGYTF. Here the CDR3 DNA reads TGTGCCAGCAGCTTTGCAGGAATTAACTATGGCTACACCTTC.

The J gene is TRBJ2-6, the V gene TRBV7-8; the D is unclear. This CDR3 is built from 16 residues. Trimming removed 5 bases at V and 0 bases at J, with 11 bases between. Germline CDR1 is SGHVS and CDR2 is FQNEAQ. DNA of the CDR3: TGTGCCAGCAGCCATGACGGGTTCTCTGGGGCCAACGTCCTGACTTTC. The encoded protein is CASSHDGFSGANVLTF.

V usage is TRBV19 and J usage is TRBJ2-7; the match to TRBD1 covers 12 bases. Germline loops: CDR1 LNHDA, CDR2 SQIVND (reference sequence). The CDR3 length is 15 residues. V shed 8 bases and J 4 bases; nucleotides not matched to a gene: 9. The CDR3, as DNA: TGTGCCAGTCGCCGGGACAGGGGGCAAGGTTACGAGCAGTACTTC. It encodes CASRRDRGQGYEQYF.

This clonotype was observed at least ten times. This chain links TRBV11-2 with TRBJ2-2, with D possibly TRBD1 on 6 matching bases. Deletions cut 0 bases from V and 5 bases from J, with 10 bases between. Germline V gene data show CDR1 as SGHAT and CDR2 as FQNNGV. CDR3 length: 15 amino acids. The CDR3 DNA follows: TGTGCCAGCAGCTTAGATTGGGGGCTGACCGGGGAGCTGTTTTTT. Encoded protein: CASSLDWGLTGELFF.

This chain connects TRBV7-6 to TRBJ2-1, with TRBD2 matching 9 bases. The CDR3 covers 15 residues. CDR1 SGHVS and CDR2 FNYEAQ come from the germline V gene. The V segment lost 4 bases and the J segment 7 bases; nucleotides outside the gene matches: 8. Here the CDR3 reads CASSSVAGDRNEQFF. In nucleotides, the CDR3 is TGTGCCAGCAGCTCCGTAGCGGGAGATAGGAATGAGCAGTTCTTC.

The chain couples TRBV6-5 to TRBJ2-5; 11 nucleotides agree with TRBD2. The CDR3 loop spans 15 amino acids. In germline, CDR1 is MNHEY, CDR2 SVGAGI. After removal of 6 bases from V and 5 bases from J, the junction contained 8 bases not matched to a gene. CDR3 loop: CASRLSSGRRETQYF. The DNA of the CDR3 is TGTGCCAGCAGACTCTCTAGCGGGAGGAGGGAGACCCAGTACTTC.

This clonotype was found a few times. CDR3 amino acids: CASRYNVEQFF. In DNA form, the CDR3 reads TGCGCCAGCAGATACAACGTGGAGCAGTTCTTC. V is TRBV5-1 and J is TRBJ2-1; D call uncertain. Deletions cut 5 bases from V and 10 bases from J, with 10 bases between. The germline CDR1 and CDR2 sequences are SGHRS and YFSETQ. The CDR3 covers 11 residues.

This chain connects TRBV7-2 to TRBJ2-3; D possibly corresponds to TRBD1 (5 bases). Germline CDR1 reads SGHTA; CDR2 reads FQGNSA. This CDR3 is built from 13 residues. Between the trimmed V and J ends, which lost 1 base and 6 bases, there was a span of 8 bases. In nucleotides, the CDR3 is TGTGCCAGCAGCTTAGATGGACACGATACGCAGTATTTT. This codes for CASSLDGHDTQYF. Supplemented by reference TRBV7-2 and TRBJ2-3, the full variable domain reads GAGVSQSPSNKVTEKGKDVELRCDPISGHTALYWYRQSLGQGLEFLIYFQGNSAPDKSGLPSDRFSAERTGGSVSTLTIQRTQQEDSAVYLCASSLDGHDTQYFGPGTRLTVL.

This clonotype has ten or more counts. The chain employs TRBV10-2 and TRBJ1-5; D perhaps matches TRBD1 (5 bases). Germline V CDR1 and CDR2: WSHSY, SAAADI. Trimming cost V 6 bases and J 4 bases, with 10 bases left between them. This CDR3 is built from 13 residues. DNA for the CDR3: TGCGCCAGCAGGCGGGACGGGAATCAGCCCCAGCATTTT. This encodes CASRRDGNQPQHF.

In this sample, this clonotype turned up many times. The chain recombines TRBV20-1 with TRBJ2-1; D may be TRBD2 (6 bases). V dropped 4 bases and J dropped 4 bases, with 17 bases sitting between them. The CDR3 is 15 amino acids. Germline CDR1 DFQATT, CDR2 SNEGSKA (reference sequence). CDR3 DNA: TGCAGTGCTAACAAGGACGGGAGAAGGTACAATGAGCAGTTCTTC. This codes for CSANKDGRRYNEQFF.

This rearrangement joins TRBV20-1 to TRBJ2-7; D gene uncertain. Per germline, CDR1 DFQATT and CDR2 SNEGSKA (reference sequence). V shed 3 bases and J shed 4 bases, with 7 bases lying between them. This CDR3 spans 11 amino acids. The CDR3 coding sequence is TGCAGTGCTAGTATGGGGTACGAGCAGTACTTC. It is translated as CSASMGYEQYF.